This TCR beta chain was sequenced for a study of cytomegalovirus exposure and HLA in healthy donors. Study overall: In terms of ancestry, the Caucasian-associated cluster contained around four fifths of the roughly 400 genotyped donors. Study conclusions and caveats: The productive fraction for most TCR beta V segments was about 87% or about 30% in an earlier analysis. Trimming of TCR beta V- and J-genes showed a link, identified in a later analysis, to a missense DCLRE1C variant.

Details on this clone: The antigen remains undetermined.

This PCR relied on a set of 60 Vbeta primers and 13 Jbeta primers. This table comes from immunoSEQ multiplex PCR, and its TCRdb copy is limited to in-frame clones, with some not included. The table records 210,000 or so clones, roughly four fifths of them present only once. The receptor was isolated from a woman between 40 and 50 years old in good health and CMV-seronegative. The sequenced sample was PBMCs.

CDR3 in amino acids: CASSIDNRRRGEKLFF. The CDR3 DNA is TGTGCCAGTAGTATAGATAATAGGCGGCGTGGTGAAAAACTGTTTTTT. J is TRBJ1-4 and V is TRBV19; D not certain. Germline assignment: CDR1 LNHDA and CDR2 SQIVND (reference sequence). Trimming cost V 0 bases and J 7 bases, with 15 bases left between them. The CDR3 has 16 amino acids.